The next 14 T cell receptor beta chains were all read from a single sample in a study of glioma-infiltrating T cells after dendritic cell vaccination. Assay used: immunoSEQ multiplex PCR; TCRdb lists only in-frame clones, some missing. The sample holds 70,000 to 100,000 clones, around four fifths seen once. Time point denoted: after dendritic cell vaccination, including at tumor progression/relapse. Sequenced here: blood, sampled after dendritic cell vaccination. These receptors were collected from a human donor with glioblastoma.

The V gene is TRBV7-3, the J gene TRBJ1-1; perhaps TRBD1 as D (6 bases). This CDR3 contains 13 residues. Germline CDR1 SGHTA, CDR2 FQGTGA. Trimming took 1 base from V and 3 from J, leaving 6 bases between them. CDR3 bases: TGTGCCAGCAGCTTAAACAGGGACACTGAAGCTTTCTTT. Residues: CASSLNRDTEAFF.

The rearrangement links TRBV4-3 to TRBJ2-3; D possibly corresponds to TRBD2 (5 bases). Trimming shortened V by 0 bases and J by 2 bases, and 15 bases separated the two germline ends. CDR1 is LGHNA and CDR2 is YSLEER in the germline V gene. This CDR3 region has 17 residues. The CDR3 sequence is CASSQERSLAFTDTQYF. The CDR3 region has the DNA TGCGCCAGCAGCCAAGAGCGGAGTCTAGCTTTCACAGATACGCAGTATTTT.

The chain carries TRBV7-2 and TRBJ2-1, with D unresolved. The CDR3 extends over 12 amino acids. The germline V gene encodes CDR1 SGHTA and CDR2 FQGNSA. V lost 2 bases to trimming and J lost 6 bases, with 5 bases between them. CDR3 protein: CASSLFVNEQFF. DNA of the CDR3: TGTGCCAGCAGCTTATTCGTCAATGAGCAGTTCTTC.

V is TRBV18 and J is TRBJ1-2; TRBD1 matches at 8 bases. The CDR3 is made up of 16 amino acids. In germline, CDR1 is KGHSH, CDR2 LQKENI. With V trimmed by 2 bases and J by 3 bases, 8 bases remained unmatched. The CDR3 coding sequence is TGTGCCAGCTCACCAATGGGACAGGTGTCTGACTATGGCTACACCTTC. Its protein product is CASSPMGQVSDYGYTF.

The chain uses TRBV4-2 and TRBJ2-7, with 10 bases matching TRBD2. The CDR3 runs 18 residues. J gave up 0 bases and V 0 bases, and 8 bases lay outside the gene matches. Germline CDR1 LGHNA, CDR2 YNFKEQ. CDR3 DNA sequence: TGTGCCAGCAGCCAAGATCCAAGCGGGGGGGCTTTCTCCTACGAGCAGTACTTC. This translates into CASSQDPSGGAFSYEQYF.

The chain combines TRBV4-1 with TRBJ1-1; D possibly corresponds to TRBD1 (6 bases). The CDR3 has 18 residues. The germline V gene has CDR1 MGHRA and CDR2 YSYEKL. Trimming removed 0 bases at V and 3 bases at J, with 20 bases between. The CDR3 nucleotides are TGCGCCAGCAGCCAAGACCACTGGGGGGGCTCAACGGACACTGAAGCTTTCTTT. It codes for CASSQDHWGGSTDTEAFF.

This sequence joins TRBV5-1 and TRBJ2-6, with TRBD2 matching 8 bases. Germline lookup yields CDR1 SGHRS and CDR2 YFSETQ. The CDR3 is 16 amino acids. The V and J ends lost 4 bases and 0 bases, in that order; junction bases with no gene match: 3. CDR3 residues: CASSRGGNSGANVLTF. The DNA of the CDR3 is TGCGCCAGCAGCCGGGGGGGGAACTCTGGGGCCAACGTCCTGACTTTC.

The gene calls are TRBV27 and TRBJ1-1; tentative D call: TRBD1 (6 bases). Germline V gives CDR1 MNHEY, CDR2 SMNVEV (reference sequence). CDR3 size: 11 residues. Trimming cost V 6 bases and J 6 bases, with 8 bases left between them. CDR3 sequence reads: CASRGGPEAFF. The DNA for the CDR3 is TGTGCCAGCAGGGGGGGGCCTGAAGCTTTCTTT.

The chain links TRBV6-5 to TRBJ1-2; 9 bases fit TRBD1. V shed 8 bases and J 6 bases; nucleotides not matched to a gene: 10. CDR1 and CDR2 (germline): MNHEY, SVGAGI. The CDR3 is 14 residues long. Here the CDR3 DNA reads TGTGCCAGCCGAACAGGGGGCGTTATCGATGGCTACACCTTC. It is translated as CASRTGGVIDGYTF.

This clone has a handful of counts. The chain uses TRBV10-3 and TRBJ2-1, with 10 bases lining up with TRBD1. The CDR3 covers 16 residues. The V and J ends lost 4 bases and 6 bases, in that order; junction bases with no gene match: 9. CDR1 and CDR2 from the germline V gene are ENHRY and SYGVKD. The CDR3 reads CAISASTGQGINEQFF. CDR3 bases: TGTGCCATCAGTGCGAGTACGGGACAGGGGATCAATGAGCAGTTCTTC.

This sequence joins TRBV25-1 and TRBJ2-3; weak D call: TRBD2 (5 bases). Germline loops: CDR1 MGHDK, CDR2 SYGVNS. The CDR3 is 16 amino acids. With 2 bases removed from V and 0 bases from J, the gap between germline ends came to 12 bases. This CDR3 reads CASSENRGASTDTQYF. The DNA for the CDR3 is TGTGCCAGCAGTGAAAACCGGGGAGCTAGCACAGATACGCAGTATTTT.

There are a few counts of this clone. The rearrangement joins TRBV2 to TRBJ1-3; possibly TRBD1 for D (5 bases). The V gene's germline CDR1 is SNHLY and CDR2 FYNNEI. The germline V and J ends were trimmed by 4 bases and 4 bases, with 17 bases remaining between them. The CDR3 contains 16 residues. CDR3 DNA sequence: TGTGCCAGCAGTGTCTCAGGGCGAGCGTCCGGAAACACCATATATTTT. Its translation: CASSVSGRASGNTIYF.

J is TRBJ1-1 and V is TRBV5-1; weak D call: TRBD1 (5 bases). V was cut by 0 bases and J by 9 bases, with 15 bases left in between. The germline V gene has CDR1 SGHRS and CDR2 YFSETQ. CDR3 size: 14 residues. The CDR3 reads CASSLAQGGVKAFF. The CDR3 nucleotides are TGCGCCAGCAGCTTGGCCCAGGGAGGAGTGAAAGCTTTCTTT.

The rearrangement joins TRBV6-1 to TRBJ1-6, with a possible D match to TRBD1 (5 bases). V lost 0 bases to trimming and J lost 7 bases, with 7 bases between them. Per germline, CDR1 MNHNS and CDR2 SASEGT. This CDR3 has 14 amino acids. CDR3 amino acids: CASSEANRNSPLHF. The CDR3 DNA reads as TGTGCCAGCAGTGAAGCGAACAGGAATTCACCCCTCCACTTT.